This is a list of T cell receptor beta chains from one sample in a study of cytomegalovirus exposure and HLA in healthy donors. The method was immunoSEQ multiplex PCR; TCRdb's version includes in-frame clones alone and lacks a portion of them. The sample lists over 150,000 clones, around 75% occurring once. Sequencing was carried out using PBMCs. These receptors were collected from a woman aged 50 to 60 in good health and CMV-seropositive. The CDR3 runs from the conserved cysteine through the conserved F or W. D genes are given only for firm matches. Some rows mark clone size as missing; the rest say once, few, many or name a class of expanded clone.

cdr3_nt cdr3_aa clone_size d_call j_call v_call
TGCGCCAGCAGGAGGACAGGCCAAGAGACCCAGTACTTC CASRRTGQETQYF NA TRBD1 TRBJ2-5 TRBV5-1
TGCAGTGCTCCGGTCGGAGAGACCCAGTACTTC CSAPVGETQYF NA NA TRBJ2-5 TRBV20-1
TGTGCCAGTAGTATAGAACAGGGGCAAGAAGACTACATGAACACTGAAGCTTTCTTT CASSIEQGQEDYMNTEAFF NA TRBD1 TRBJ1-1 TRBV19
TGCGCCAGCAGCTATGACAGGGGGGGTACTAATGAAAAACTGTTTTTT CASSYDRGGTNEKLFF NA TRBD1 TRBJ1-4 TRBV5-1
TGTGCCATCAGTGAGTCGGACGGGGTAGGTCTGAACACTGAAGCTTTCTTT CAISESDGVGLNTEAFF NA NA TRBJ1-1 TRBV10-3
TGTGCCAGCCCCAAGCCCGGGGGGACCTACGAGCAGTACTTC CASPKPGGTYEQYF NA TRBD2 TRBJ2-7 TRBV6-1
TGTGCCAGCAGTTTGGCAGGGGTTTGGACTGAAGCTTTCTTT CASSLAGVWTEAFF NA NA TRBJ1-1 TRBV28
TGTGCCAGCAGCGACGGTGGCTACGAGCAGTACTTC CASSDGGYEQYF NA NA TRBJ2-7 TRBV9
TGTGCCAGCAGTGAATCGGGGGGGCTCAGAGCTGAAGCTTTCTTT CASSESGGLRAEAFF NA NA TRBJ1-1 TRBV25-1
TGTGCCAGCAGCTTCACCGGGACAGGGGGCCGTGGCTACACCTTC CASSFTGTGGRGYTF NA TRBD1 TRBJ1-2 TRBV5-4
TGTGCCAGCCTTATCCCGGGGAGCTCTGGAAACACCATATATTTT CASLIPGSSGNTIYF few NA TRBJ1-3 TRBV7-9
TGCGCCAGCGATCCTGGGGGCGCGGGCACAGATACGCAGTATTTT CASDPGGAGTDTQYF few NA TRBJ2-3 TRBV5-1
TGTGCCAGCAGTTTGGGACGGGGGAATACCCAAGAGACCCAGTACTTC CASSLGRGNTQETQYF NA NA TRBJ2-5 TRBV4-2
TGTGCCAGTAGCCCTCGACTCGGGACAGAAAATGAGCAGTTCTTC CASSPRLGTENEQFF NA TRBD1 TRBJ2-1 TRBV19
TGTGCCAGCAGCCTGGGATCGGGGGGCGCGGGGACTGAAGCTTTCTTT CASSLGSGGAGTEAFF NA NA TRBJ1-1 TRBV7-9
TGTGCCAGCAGCCTCCGACTAGCGGATACGCAGTATTTT CASSLRLADTQYF NA TRBD2 TRBJ2-3 TRBV4-2
TGTGCCGTCACCAAGGTTTTTGGGCGAGCGGAGAAAAAACTGTTTTTT CAVTKVFGRAEKKLFF NA NA TRBJ1-4 TRBV7-9
TGTGCCAGCAGCTTGGGACAAGCGCCCGCCGGCTACACCTTC CASSLGQAPAGYTF NA NA TRBJ1-2 TRBV9
TGCGCCAGCAGCTTGGGGGGGGTGGCAGACTACAATGAGCAGTTCTTC CASSLGGVADYNEQFF few NA TRBJ2-1 TRBV5-1
TGTGCCAGCAGCCCACAAGCGGCGAGCAATGAGCAGTTCTTC CASSPQAASNEQFF NA NA TRBJ2-1 TRBV5-6
TGTGCCAGCAAACGGGACAGTCTTTTTGGAAACACCATATATTTT CASKRDSLFGNTIYF NA TRBD1 TRBJ1-3 TRBV19
TGTGCCAGCGTACCCCAGGGTTACACTGAAGCTTTCTTT CASVPQGYTEAFF NA NA TRBJ1-1 TRBV27
TGTGCCAGCAGTGGACAGGGGGCACAACAGCCCCAGCATTTT CASSGQGAQQPQHF NA TRBD1 TRBJ1-5 TRBV6-5
TGTGCCAGCAGCCCGAACTCGGGGGGATTGGCCAGCGCTGAAGCTTTCTTT CASSPNSGGLASAEAFF NA NA TRBJ1-1 TRBV9
TGCAGCGTTGGGGTCGGGGGCGAGCAGTACTTC CSVGVGGEQYF NA NA TRBJ2-7 TRBV29-1
TGTGCCAGCAGTTTATTGGCCTCCTACGAGCAGTACTTC CASSLLASYEQYF NA NA TRBJ2-7 TRBV27
TGTGCCAGCAGTGGACAGGGGGCCGGGGAGCTGTTTTTT CASSGQGAGELFF NA TRBD1 TRBJ2-2 TRBV25-1
TGTGCCAGCAGCCCCCAGGGGGGTCATAATTCACCCCTCCACTTT CASSPQGGHNSPLHF NA TRBD1 TRBJ1-6 TRBV6-5
TGTGCCTGGAGTGAAGGACTGAGCTATGGCTACACCTTC CAWSEGLSYGYTF NA NA TRBJ1-2 TRBV30
TGTGCCAGCAGCTTAGGAGGGATCGCGGGGGAGCTGTTTTTT CASSLGGIAGELFF NA NA TRBJ2-2 TRBV7-8
TGTGCCAGCACCCCCCGCGGCAGTAACACTGAAGCTTTCTTT CASTPRGSNTEAFF NA NA TRBJ1-1 TRBV6-5
TGTGCCAGCAGCTTAGCGGACGGGACAGGGTGTGAAGCTTTCTTT CASSLADGTGCEAFF few TRBD1 TRBJ1-1 TRBV7-6
TGTGCCAGCAGCCAAGACATTGTGGCCAAAAACATTCAGTACTTC CASSQDIVAKNIQYF NA NA TRBJ2-4 TRBV4-2
TGCAGTGCTAGTACAGTCCGGGGCTACACCTTC CSASTVRGYTF NA NA TRBJ1-2 TRBV20-1
TGTGCCAGCAGCCTCCAGACTAGCGGGGGGGCCCGAGATACGCAGTATTTT CASSLQTSGGARDTQYF once TRBD2 TRBJ2-3 TRBV11-2
TGCGCCAGCAGTGATGCAAATAGCGGCTACAATGAGCAGTTCTTC CASSDANSGYNEQFF few NA TRBJ2-1 TRBV10-1
TGCGCCAGCAGCTGGGGACTCACGCTTTCCTACGAGCAGTACTTC CASSWGLTLSYEQYF NA NA TRBJ2-7 TRBV5-1
TGTGCCAGCAGCCCACGACGTCCGGGAACCGTCGACAATGAGCAGTTCTTC CASSPRRPGTVDNEQFF NA NA TRBJ2-1 TRBV7-8
TGTGCCAGCAGTCACTCCTTAATGAACACTGAAGCTTTCTTT CASSHSLMNTEAFF NA NA TRBJ1-1 TRBV2
TGCGCCAGCAGCTTGGATCAGGGTGGGAATTCACCCCTCCACTTT CASSLDQGGNSPLHF NA NA TRBJ1-6 TRBV5-1
TGTGCCAGCAGCCGCAGTACCGCAACTAATGAAAAACTGTTTTTT CASSRSTATNEKLFF NA NA TRBJ1-4 TRBV6-6
TGTGCCACCAGCATCCCACAGGGTCGCGAGCAGTACTTC CATSIPQGREQYF NA NA TRBJ2-7 TRBV15
TGTGCCAGCAGTAGGGACAGGGCAAACGAAAAACTGTTTTTT CASSRDRANEKLFF few TRBD1 TRBJ1-4 TRBV6-5
TGCGCCAGCAGCTCCGGGCCTAGCGAGCGGGAGACCCAGTACTTC CASSSGPSERETQYF few NA TRBJ2-5 TRBV5-1
TGTGCCAGCAGCTTAATCGCACGGCACAGGGGAGAGACCCAGTACTTC CASSLIARHRGETQYF few TRBD1 TRBJ2-5 TRBV7-9
TGTGCCAGCAGTGAAATAGGAAATGACAGGGCCAACGTCCTGACTTTC CASSEIGNDRANVLTF NA NA TRBJ2-6 TRBV6-1
TGTGCCAGCAGCTCCGGCCGGGACAGGGCTTCACCCCTCCACTTT CASSSGRDRASPLHF NA TRBD1 TRBJ1-6 TRBV5-4
TGCGCCAGCAGCTTGGCGGGATCCAGCTACGAGCAGTACTTC CASSLAGSSYEQYF NA NA TRBJ2-7 TRBV5-1
TGTGCCAGCAGCGAGGGAGGGAATAGCAATCAGCCCCAGCATTTT CASSEGGNSNQPQHF NA NA TRBJ1-5 TRBV9
TGTGCCTGGAGTGTTCGGAGGGGCAGCGGCTGGTTTGAGCAGTTCTTC CAWSVRRGSGWFEQFF NA NA TRBJ2-1 TRBV30